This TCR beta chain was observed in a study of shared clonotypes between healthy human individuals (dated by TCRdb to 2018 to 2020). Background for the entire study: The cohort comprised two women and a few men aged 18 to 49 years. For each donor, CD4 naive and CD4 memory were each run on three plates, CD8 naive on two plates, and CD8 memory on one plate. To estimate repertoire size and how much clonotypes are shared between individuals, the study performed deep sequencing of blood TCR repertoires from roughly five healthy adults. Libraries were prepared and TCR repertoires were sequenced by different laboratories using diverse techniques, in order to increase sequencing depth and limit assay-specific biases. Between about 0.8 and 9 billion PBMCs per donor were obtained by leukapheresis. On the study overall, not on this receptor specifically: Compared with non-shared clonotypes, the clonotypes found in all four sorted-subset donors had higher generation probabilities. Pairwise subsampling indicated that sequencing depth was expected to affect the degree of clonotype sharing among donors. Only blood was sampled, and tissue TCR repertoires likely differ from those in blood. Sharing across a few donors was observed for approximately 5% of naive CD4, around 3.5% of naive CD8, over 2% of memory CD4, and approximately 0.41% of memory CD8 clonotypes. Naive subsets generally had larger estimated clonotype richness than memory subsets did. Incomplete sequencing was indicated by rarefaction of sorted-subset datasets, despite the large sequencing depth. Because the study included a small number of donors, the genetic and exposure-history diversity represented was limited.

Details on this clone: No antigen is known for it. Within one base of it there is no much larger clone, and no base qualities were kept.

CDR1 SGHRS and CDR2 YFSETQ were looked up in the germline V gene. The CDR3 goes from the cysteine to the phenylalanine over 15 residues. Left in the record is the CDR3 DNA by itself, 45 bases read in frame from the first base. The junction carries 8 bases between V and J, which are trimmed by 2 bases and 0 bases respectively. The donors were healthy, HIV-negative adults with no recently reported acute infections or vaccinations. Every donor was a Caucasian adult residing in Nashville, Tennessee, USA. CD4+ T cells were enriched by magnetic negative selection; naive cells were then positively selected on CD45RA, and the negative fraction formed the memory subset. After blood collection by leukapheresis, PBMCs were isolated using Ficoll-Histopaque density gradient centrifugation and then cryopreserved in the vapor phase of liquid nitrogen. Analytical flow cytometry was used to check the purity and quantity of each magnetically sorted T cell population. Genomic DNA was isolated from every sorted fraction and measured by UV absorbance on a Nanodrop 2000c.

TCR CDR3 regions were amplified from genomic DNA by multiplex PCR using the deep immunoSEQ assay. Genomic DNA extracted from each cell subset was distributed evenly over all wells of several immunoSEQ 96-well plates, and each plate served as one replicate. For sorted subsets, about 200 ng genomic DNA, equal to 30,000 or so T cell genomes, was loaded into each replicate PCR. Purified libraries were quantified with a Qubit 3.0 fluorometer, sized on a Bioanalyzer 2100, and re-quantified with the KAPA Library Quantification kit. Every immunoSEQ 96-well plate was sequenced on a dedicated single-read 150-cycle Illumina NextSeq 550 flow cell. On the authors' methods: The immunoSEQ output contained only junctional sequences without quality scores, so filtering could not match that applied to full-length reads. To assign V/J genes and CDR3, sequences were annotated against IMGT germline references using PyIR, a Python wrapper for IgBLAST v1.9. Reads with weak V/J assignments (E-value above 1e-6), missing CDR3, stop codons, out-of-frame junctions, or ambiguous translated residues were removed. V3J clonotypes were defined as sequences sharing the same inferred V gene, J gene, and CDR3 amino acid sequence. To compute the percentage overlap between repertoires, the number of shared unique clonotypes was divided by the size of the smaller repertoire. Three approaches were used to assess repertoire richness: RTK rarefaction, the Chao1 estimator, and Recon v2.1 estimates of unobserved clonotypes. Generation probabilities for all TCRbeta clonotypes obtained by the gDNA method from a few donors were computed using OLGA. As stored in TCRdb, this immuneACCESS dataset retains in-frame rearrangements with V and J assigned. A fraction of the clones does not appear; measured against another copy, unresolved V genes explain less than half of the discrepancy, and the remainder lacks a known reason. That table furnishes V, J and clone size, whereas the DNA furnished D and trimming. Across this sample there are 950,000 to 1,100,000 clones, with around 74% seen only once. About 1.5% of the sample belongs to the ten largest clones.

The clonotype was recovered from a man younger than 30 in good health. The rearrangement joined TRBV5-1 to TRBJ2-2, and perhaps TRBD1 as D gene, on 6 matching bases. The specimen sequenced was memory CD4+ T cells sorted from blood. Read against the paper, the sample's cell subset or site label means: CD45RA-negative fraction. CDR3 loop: CASSLQGANTGELFF. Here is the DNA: TGCGCCAGCAGCTTACAGGGTGCGAACACCGGGGAGCTGTTTTTT.